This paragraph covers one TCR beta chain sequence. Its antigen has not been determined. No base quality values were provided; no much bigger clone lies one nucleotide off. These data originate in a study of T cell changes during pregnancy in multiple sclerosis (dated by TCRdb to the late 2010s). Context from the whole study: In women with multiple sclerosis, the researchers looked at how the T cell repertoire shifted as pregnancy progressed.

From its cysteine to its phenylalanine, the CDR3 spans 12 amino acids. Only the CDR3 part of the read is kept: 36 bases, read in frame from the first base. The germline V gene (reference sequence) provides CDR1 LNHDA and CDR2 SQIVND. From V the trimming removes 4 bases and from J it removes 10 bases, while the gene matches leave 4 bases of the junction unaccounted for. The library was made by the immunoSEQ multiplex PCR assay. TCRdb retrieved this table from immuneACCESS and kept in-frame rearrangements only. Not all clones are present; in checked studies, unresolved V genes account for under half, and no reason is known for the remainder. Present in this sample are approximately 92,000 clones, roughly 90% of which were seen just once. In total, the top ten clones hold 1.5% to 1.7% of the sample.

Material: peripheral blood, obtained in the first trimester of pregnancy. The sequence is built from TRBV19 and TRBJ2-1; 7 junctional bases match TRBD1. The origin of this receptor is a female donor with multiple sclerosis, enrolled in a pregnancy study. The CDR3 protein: CASSTARGEQFF. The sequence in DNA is TGTGCCAGTAGTACCGCCAGGGGGGAGCAGTTCTTC.